This paragraph reports one T cell receptor (beta chain). V lost 3 bases, J lost 6 bases, and 9 bases lay in between. This CDR3 region has 12 residues. The germline V gene has CDR1 MNHEY and CDR2 SVGAGI. These data belong to a study of blood T cell repertoires in COVID-19. TCRdb keeps only in-frame clones here, not all; method: immunoSEQ multiplex PCR. The table records some 120,000 clones, about 86% of them present only once. The sample was peripheral blood. The gene calls are TRBV6-5 and TRBJ2-7; D remains ambiguous. The clonotype comes from a woman aged 45-65 years with acute or convalescent COVID-19. This CDR3 is CASSYDTTEQYF. Written as DNA, the CDR3 is TGTGCCAGCAGTTATGACACCACCGAGCAGTACTTC.